This T cell receptor (beta chain) was found in a study of blood T cell repertoires in COVID-19. In the study overall: Acute and convalescent COVID-19 specimens originated in the United States, Italy and Spain.

The germline V gene has CDR1 SEHNR and CDR2 FQNEAQ (reference sequence). The CDR3 is made up of 13 amino acids. Trimming removed 2 bases from V and 13 bases from J, with 17 bases in between. Original data processing: By means of reference gene primer amplification, nucleated cell counts were estimated. Clones were read by immunoSEQ multiplex PCR, and TCRdb kept only the in-frame ones, dropping some. V, J and clone size are those of that table, while D and trimming were read from the DNA. The repertoire has tens of thousands of clones, around four fifths of them found once; the top ten carry more than 12%.

The receptor's source is a man at least 80 years old with acute or convalescent COVID-19. Sequenced: peripheral blood. This rearrangement joins TRBV7-9 to TRBJ1-2; D is undetermined. CDR3 bases: TGTGCCAGCAGCTTAAGTAATGAGGGTGTTAGCACCTTC. Protein: CASSLSNEGVSTF.